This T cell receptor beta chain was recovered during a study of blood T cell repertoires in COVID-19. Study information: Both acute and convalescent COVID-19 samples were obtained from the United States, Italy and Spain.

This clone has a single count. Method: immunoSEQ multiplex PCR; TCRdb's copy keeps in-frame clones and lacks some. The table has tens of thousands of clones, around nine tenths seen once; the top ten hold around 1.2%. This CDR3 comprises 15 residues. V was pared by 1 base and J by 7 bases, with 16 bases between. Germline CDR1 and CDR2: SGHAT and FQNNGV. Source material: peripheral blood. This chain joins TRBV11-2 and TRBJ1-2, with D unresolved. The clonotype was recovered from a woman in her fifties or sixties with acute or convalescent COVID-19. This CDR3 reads CASSLGRKSRGGYTF. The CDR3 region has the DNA TGTGCCAGCAGCTTAGGCCGCAAAAGTCGAGGTGGCTACACCTTC.